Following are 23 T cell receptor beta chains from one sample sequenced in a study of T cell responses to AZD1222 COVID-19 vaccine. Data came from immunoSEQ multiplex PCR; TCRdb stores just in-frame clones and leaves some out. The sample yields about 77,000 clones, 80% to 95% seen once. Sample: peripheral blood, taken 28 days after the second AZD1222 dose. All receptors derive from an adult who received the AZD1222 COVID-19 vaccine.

The CDR3 reads CASSLGQGSYEQYF. DNA of the CDR3: TGTGCCAGCAGCTTGGGGCAGGGGTCCTACGAGCAGTACTTC. The V call is TRBV5-4, the J call TRBJ2-7, with a possible D match to TRBD1 (6 bases). The CDR3 consists of 14 residues. CDR1 and CDR2 (germline): SGHNT, YYREEE (reference sequence). V gave up 0 bases and J gave up 1 base, with 8 bases separating them.

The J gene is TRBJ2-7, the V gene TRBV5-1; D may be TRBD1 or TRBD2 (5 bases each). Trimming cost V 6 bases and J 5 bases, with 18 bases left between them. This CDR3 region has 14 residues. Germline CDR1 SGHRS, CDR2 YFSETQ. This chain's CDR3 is CASTPRVGAHEQYF. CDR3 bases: TGCGCCAGCACCCCCAGGGTCGGGGCGCACGAGCAGTACTTC. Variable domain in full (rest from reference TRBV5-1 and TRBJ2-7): KAGVTQTPRYLIKTRGQQVTLSCSPISGHRSVSWYQQTPGQGLQFLFEYFSETQRNKGNFPGRFSGRQFSNSRSEMNVSTLELGDSALYLCASTPRVGAHEQYFGPGTRLTVT.

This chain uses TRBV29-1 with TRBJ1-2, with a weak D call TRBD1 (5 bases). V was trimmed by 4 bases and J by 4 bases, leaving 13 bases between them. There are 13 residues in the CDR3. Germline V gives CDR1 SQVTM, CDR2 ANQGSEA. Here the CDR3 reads CSVGGRGVYGYTF. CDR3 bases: TGCAGCGTTGGAGGACGGGGGGTCTATGGCTACACCTTC. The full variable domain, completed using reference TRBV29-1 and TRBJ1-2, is SAVISQKPSRDICQRGTSLTIQCQVDSQVTMMFWYRQQPGQSLTLIATANQGSEATYESGFVIDKFPISRPNLTFSTLTVSNMSPEDSSIYLCSVGGRGVYGYTFGSGTRLTVV.

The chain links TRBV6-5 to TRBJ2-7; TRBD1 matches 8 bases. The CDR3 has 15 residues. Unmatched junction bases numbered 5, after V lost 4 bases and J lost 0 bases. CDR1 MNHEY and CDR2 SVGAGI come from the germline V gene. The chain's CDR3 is CASSSRDRNSYEQYF. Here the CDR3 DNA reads TGTGCCAGCAGTTCCCGGGACAGGAACTCCTACGAGCAGTACTTC.

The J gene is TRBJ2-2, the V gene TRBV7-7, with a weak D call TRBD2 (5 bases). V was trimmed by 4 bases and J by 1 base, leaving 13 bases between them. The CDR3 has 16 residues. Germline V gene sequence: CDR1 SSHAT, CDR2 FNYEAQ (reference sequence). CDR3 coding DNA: TGTGCCAGCAGCTCGGTCCGGGGAGAGAACACCGGGGAGCTGTTTTTT. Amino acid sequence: CASSSVRGENTGELFF.

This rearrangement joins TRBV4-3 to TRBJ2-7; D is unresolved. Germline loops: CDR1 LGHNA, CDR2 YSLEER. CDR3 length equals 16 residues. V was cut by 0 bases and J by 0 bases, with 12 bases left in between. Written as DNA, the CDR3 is TGCGCCAGCAGCCAAGATCTGGGTGACAACTCCTACGAGCAGTACTTC. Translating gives CASSQDLGDNSYEQYF.

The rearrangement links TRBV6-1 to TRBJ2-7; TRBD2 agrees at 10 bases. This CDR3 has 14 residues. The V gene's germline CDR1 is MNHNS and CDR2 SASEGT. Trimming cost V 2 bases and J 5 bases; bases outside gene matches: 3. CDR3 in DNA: TGTGCCAGCAGTGAATATAGCGGGAGGAACGAGCAGTACTTC. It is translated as CASSEYSGRNEQYF.

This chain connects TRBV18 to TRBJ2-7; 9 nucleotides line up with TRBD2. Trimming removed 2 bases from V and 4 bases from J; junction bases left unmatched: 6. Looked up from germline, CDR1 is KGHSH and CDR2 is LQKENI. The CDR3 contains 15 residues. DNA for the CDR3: TGTGCCAGCTCACCAATACCGGGACTAGCATACGAGCAGTACTTC. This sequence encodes CASSPIPGLAYEQYF.

The CDR3 region is CATRPPGKVGTGELFF. The CDR3 DNA reads as TGTGCCACCAGGCCCCCCGGGAAAGTGGGCACCGGGGAGCTGTTTTTT. The chain is built from TRBV15 and TRBJ2-2; tentatively, D is TRBD2 (5 bases). The germline V and J ends were trimmed by 6 bases and 4 bases, with 18 bases remaining between them. Germline CDR1 is LNHNV and CDR2 is YYDKDF (reference sequence). The CDR3 contains 16 residues.

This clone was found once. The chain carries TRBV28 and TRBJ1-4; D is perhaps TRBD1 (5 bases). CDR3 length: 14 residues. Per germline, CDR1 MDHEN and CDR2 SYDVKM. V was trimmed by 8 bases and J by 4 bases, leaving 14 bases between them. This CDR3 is CASGEGHLNEKLFF. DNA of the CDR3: TGTGCCAGCGGGGAGGGGCACCTTAATGAAAAACTGTTTTTT.

The DNA of the CDR3 is TGTGCCAGCAGCGGTTGGACAGATACGCAGTATTTT. Its protein is CASSGWTDTQYF. The gene calls are TRBV9 and TRBJ2-3; no clear D gene. Trimming removed 3 bases from V and 3 bases from J, with 5 bases in between. The CDR3 covers 12 residues. Germline V gene data show CDR1 as SGDLS and CDR2 as YYNGEE.

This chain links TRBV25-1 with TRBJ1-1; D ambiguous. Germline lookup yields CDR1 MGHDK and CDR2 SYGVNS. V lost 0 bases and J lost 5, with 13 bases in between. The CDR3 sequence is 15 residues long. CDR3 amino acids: CASSEYLGPGTEAFF. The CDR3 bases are TGTGCCAGCAGTGAATATTTGGGCCCTGGAACTGAAGCTTTCTTT.

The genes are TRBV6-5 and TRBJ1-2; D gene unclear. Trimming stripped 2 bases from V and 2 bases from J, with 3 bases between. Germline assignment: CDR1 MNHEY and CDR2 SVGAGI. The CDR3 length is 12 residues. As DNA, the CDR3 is TGTGCCAGCAGTTACGGCAACTATGGCTACACCTTC. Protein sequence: CASSYGNYGYTF.

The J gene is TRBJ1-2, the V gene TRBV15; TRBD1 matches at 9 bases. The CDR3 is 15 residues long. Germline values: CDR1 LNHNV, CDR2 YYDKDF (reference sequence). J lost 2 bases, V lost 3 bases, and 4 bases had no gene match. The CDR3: CATSRDRGPNYGYTF. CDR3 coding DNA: TGTGCCACCAGCAGGGACAGGGGCCCGAACTATGGCTACACCTTC. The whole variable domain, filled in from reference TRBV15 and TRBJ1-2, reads DAMVIQNPRYQVTQFGKPVTLSCSQTLNHNVMYWYQQKSSQAPKLLFHYYDKDFNNEADTPDNFQSRRPNTSFCFLDIRSPGLGDTAMYLCATSRDRGPNYGYTFGSGTRLTVV.

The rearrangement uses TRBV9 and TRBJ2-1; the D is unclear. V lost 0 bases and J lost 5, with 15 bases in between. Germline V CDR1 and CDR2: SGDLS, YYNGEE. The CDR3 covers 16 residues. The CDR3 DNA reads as TGTGCCAGCAGCGTAGCGGTCCAGCCAACGGACAATGAGCAGTTCTTC. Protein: CASSVAVQPTDNEQFF.

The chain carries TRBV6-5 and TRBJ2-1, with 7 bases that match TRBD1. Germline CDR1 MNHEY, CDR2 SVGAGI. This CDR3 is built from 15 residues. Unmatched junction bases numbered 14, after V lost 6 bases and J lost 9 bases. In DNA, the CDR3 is TGTGCCAGCAGAGCGACCGGGACAGCTAATAGTGAGCAGTTCTTC. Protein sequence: CASRATGTANSEQFF.

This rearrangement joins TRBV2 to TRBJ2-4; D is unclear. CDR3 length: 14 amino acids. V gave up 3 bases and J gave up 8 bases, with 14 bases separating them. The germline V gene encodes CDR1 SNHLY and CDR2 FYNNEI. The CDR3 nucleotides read TGTGCCAGCAGTGAGGTAACGAGCTCGGACATTCAGTACTTC. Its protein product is CASSEVTSSDIQYF.

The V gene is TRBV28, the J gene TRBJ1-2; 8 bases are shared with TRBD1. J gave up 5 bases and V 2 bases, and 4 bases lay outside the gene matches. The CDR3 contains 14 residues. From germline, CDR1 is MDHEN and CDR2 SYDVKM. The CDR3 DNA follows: TGTGCCAGCAGTTTACGACAGGGGTGGTATGGCTACACCTTC. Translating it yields CASSLRQGWYGYTF.

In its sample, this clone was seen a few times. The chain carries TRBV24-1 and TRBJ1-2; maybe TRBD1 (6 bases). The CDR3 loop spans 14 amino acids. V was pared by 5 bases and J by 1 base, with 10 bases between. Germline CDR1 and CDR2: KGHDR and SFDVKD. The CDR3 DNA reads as TGTGCCACCAGTGCCCGACAGGATAACTATGGCTACACCTTC. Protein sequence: CATSARQDNYGYTF.

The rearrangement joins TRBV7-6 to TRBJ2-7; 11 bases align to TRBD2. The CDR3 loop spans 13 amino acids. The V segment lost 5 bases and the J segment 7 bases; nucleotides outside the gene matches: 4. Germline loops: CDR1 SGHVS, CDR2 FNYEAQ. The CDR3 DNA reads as TGTGCCAGCAGCCCACGACTAGCGGGGGAGCAGTACTTC. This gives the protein CASSPRLAGEQYF.

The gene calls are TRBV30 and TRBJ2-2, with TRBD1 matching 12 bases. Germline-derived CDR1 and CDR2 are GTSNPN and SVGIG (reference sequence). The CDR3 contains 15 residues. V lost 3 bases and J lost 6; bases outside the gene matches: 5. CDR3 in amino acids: CAWSHRDRGPGELFF. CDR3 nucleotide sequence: TGTGCCTGGAGCCACCGGGACAGGGGGCCCGGGGAGCTGTTTTTT.

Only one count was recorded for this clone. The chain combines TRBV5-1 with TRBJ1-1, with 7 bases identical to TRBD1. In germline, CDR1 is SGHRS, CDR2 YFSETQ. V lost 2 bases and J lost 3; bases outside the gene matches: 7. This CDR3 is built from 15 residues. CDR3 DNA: TGCGCCAGCAGCTTCCGACAGGGAGGGGACACTGAAGCTTTCTTT. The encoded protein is CASSFRQGGDTEAFF.

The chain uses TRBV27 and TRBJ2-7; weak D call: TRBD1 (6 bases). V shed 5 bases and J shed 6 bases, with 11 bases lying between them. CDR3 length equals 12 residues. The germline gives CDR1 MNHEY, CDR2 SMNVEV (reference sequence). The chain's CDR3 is CASSQRGGEQYF. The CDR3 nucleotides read TGTGCCAGCAGTCAACGAGGGGGCGAGCAGTACTTC.